This T cell receptor (beta chain) was identified during a study of blood T cells in healthy people across ages. The CDR3 runs to 15 residues. Per the germline V gene, CDR1 is MNHNY and CDR2 is SVGAGI (reference sequence). J gave up 6 bases and V 2 bases, and 9 bases lay outside the gene matches. Through a sample-barcoded 5' primer and a J-beta primer mix, a second PCR was run for roughly 7 to 12 cycles. Each cDNA was tagged by a template-switch adaptor containing 12 random nucleotides. No fewer than 2.5 million CDR3-containing paired-end reads came from each sample. One entry per CDR3 protein results from TCRdb running MiXCR on the 5' RACE reads. Of hundreds of thousands of distinct CDR3 sequences in the sample, approximately 52% were seen once. This clonotype has at least ten counts.

The clonotype originates from a woman older than 75 in good health. The gene calls are TRBV6-6 and TRBJ2-5; 7 bases are a match to TRBD1. What was sequenced was blood. CDR3 protein: CASSYGSQGKQTQYF. The CDR3 region has the DNA TGTGCCAGCAGTTACGGGTCACAGGGGAAACAGACCCAGTACTTC.